This T cell receptor (beta chain) appears in the sequencing data of a study of regulatory T cells in long-lasting Graves disease. As for the study in general: Antithyroid drug intake by newly diagnosed Graves' patients had lasted under 3 months. Overall study results and limits: Persistent disease preferred TRBV28, TRBJ1-2 and TRBJ2-5; new disease, TRBV20-1 and TRBJ2-1.

This clonotype was detected once. Its cognate antigen is unknown. Researchers made TCR beta libraries by using iRepertoire HTBI primers and running Arm-PCR on CDR3 regions. TCRdb re-called the multiplex PCR reads through MiXCR, storing one row per CDR3 protein. The sample contains approximately 540,000 distinct CDR3 sequences, about 11% of which appear only once. This CDR3 region has 13 residues. The V gene's germline CDR1 is SEHNR and CDR2 FQNEAQ (reference sequence). The germline V and J ends were trimmed by 3 bases and 3 bases, with 5 bases remaining between them. The time point is: newly diagnosed GD, antithyroid drugs for less than 3 months. The TCR library was made from RNA that had been extracted from PBMCs in TRIzol. A further study also used this sample, focusing on T cells in Graves' hyperthyroidism and ophthalmopathy. That publication notes: The TCR CDR3 was amplified in a first-round RT-PCR using the HTBI primer set.

This receptor was obtained from a woman aged 30 to 39 with Graves disease. The chain has TRBV7-9 and TRBJ1-4; D is unresolved. Sequencing was performed on peripheral blood mononuclear cells (PBMCs), taken at new diagnosis, from a patient treated with antithyroid drugs. The CDR3 protein is CASSFESNEKLFF. In DNA, the CDR3 is TGTGCCAGCAGCTTTGAGTCTAATGAAAAACTGTTTTTT.